This T cell receptor beta chain was identified during a study of blood T cell repertoires in COVID-19. For the study at large: The cDNA or gDNA used as material had been derived from T cells, B-cell-depleted T cells, or PBMCs.

In the source study's methods: Amplification of reference gene primers was used by the study to estimate nucleated cell counts. Sequencing was performed with immunoSEQ multiplex PCR; in TCRdb, only in-frame clones are kept and a portion is missing. That table is the source of V, J and clone size, and D and trimming were worked out from the DNA. The sample yields 130,000 to 150,000 clones, approximately 84% seen once. Per the germline V gene, CDR1 is SGHRS and CDR2 is YFSETQ. V shed 2 bases, J shed 1 base, and the junction held 4 bases outside the gene matches. The CDR3 extends over 16 amino acids. The rearrangement uses TRBV5-1 and TRBJ2-2, with TRBD2 matching 8 bases. This clonotype was obtained from a woman aged 55-69 years with acute or convalescent COVID-19. Sequencing used peripheral blood. DNA for the CDR3: TGCGCCAGCAGCTTAGGAGCGGGAGTGAACACCGGGGAGCTGTTTTTT. Protein: CASSLGAGVNTGELFF. The whole variable domain, remainder taken from reference TRBV5-1 and TRBJ2-2, is KAGVTQTPRYLIKTRGQQVTLSCSPISGHRSVSWYQQTPGQGLQFLFEYFSETQRNKGNFPGRFSGRQFSNSRSEMNVSTLELGDSALYLCASSLGAGVNTGELFFGEGSRLTVL.